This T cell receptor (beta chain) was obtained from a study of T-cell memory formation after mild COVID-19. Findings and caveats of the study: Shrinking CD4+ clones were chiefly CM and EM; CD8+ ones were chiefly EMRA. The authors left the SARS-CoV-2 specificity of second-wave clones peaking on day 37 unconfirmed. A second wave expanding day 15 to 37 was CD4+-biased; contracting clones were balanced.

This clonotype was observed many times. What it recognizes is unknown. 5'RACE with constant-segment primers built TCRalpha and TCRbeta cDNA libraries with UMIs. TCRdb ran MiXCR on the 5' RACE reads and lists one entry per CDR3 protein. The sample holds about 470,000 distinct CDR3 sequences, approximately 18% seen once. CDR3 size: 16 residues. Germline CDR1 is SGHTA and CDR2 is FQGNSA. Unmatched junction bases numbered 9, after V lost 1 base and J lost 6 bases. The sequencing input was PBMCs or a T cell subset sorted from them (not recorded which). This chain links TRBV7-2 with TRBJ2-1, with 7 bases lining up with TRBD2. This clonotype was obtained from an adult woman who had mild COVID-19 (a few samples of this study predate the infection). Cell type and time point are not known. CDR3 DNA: TGTGCCAGCAGCTTAGGTTTTGCGGGGGTAGGCAATGAGCAGTTCTTC. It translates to CASSLGFAGVGNEQFF.